One sample yielded the 23 T cell receptor beta chains listed below, sequenced in a study of T-cell reconstitution after alpha-beta-depleted transplantation in children. For TCRbeta, the library was prepared with unique molecular identifiers. TCRdb fed the PCR reads into MiXCR, producing one record per CDR3 protein. The sample lists about 640,000 distinct CDR3 sequences, around a sixth occurring once. The sample consisted of PBMCs from the stem cell graft donor, taken from the stem cell graft. The receptors were sampled from a human donor who donated a stem cell graft to a child with acute myeloid leukemia.

This clonotype was counted many times. CDR3 in amino acids: CASSYGGPYNEQFF. The CDR3 bases are TGTGCCAGCAGCTATGGGGGACCTTACAATGAGCAGTTCTTC. The chain joins TRBV5-5 to TRBJ2-1, with D perhaps being TRBD1 or TRBD2 (5 bases each). The CDR3 runs to 14 residues. Trimming removed 3 bases at V and 4 bases at J, with 11 bases between. Germline V CDR1 and CDR2: SGHKS, YYEKEE (reference sequence). The full variable domain, in which reference TRBV5-5 and TRBJ2-1 provide the parts outside the CDR3, is DAGVTQSPTHLIKTRGQQVTLRCSPISGHKSVSWYQQVLGQGPQFIFQYYEKEERGRGNFPDRFSARQFPNYSSELNVNALLLGDSALYLCASSYGGPYNEQFFGPGTRLTVL.

This clonotype turned up a few times. The V call is TRBV6-2 or TRBV6-3, the J call TRBJ2-1; 7 bases align to TRBD1. CDR1 and CDR2 (germline): MNHEY, SVGEGT. V shed 0 bases, J shed 3 bases, and the junction held 5 bases outside the gene matches. This CDR3 has 16 residues. Here the CDR3 DNA reads TGTGCCAGCAGTTACTCGAGTGACAGGGACTACAATGAGCAGTTCTTC. Translated: CASSYSSDRDYNEQFF.

The chain carries TRBV6-2 or TRBV6-3 and TRBJ1-5, with 7 positions matching TRBD1. Germline CDR1 MNHEY, CDR2 SVGEGT. The CDR3 has 14 residues. The V gene end was trimmed by 8 bases and the J gene end by 0 bases; junction bases not matched to a gene: 4. DNA for the CDR3: TGTGCCAGCGGAGGACAGGATAGCAATCAGCCCCAGCATTTT. As protein: CASGGQDSNQPQHF.

This clonotype turned up a few times. This chain links TRBV20-1 with TRBJ2-1; TRBD2 matches at 9 bases. The CDR3 is 17 residues long. In germline, CDR1 is DFQATT, CDR2 SNEGSKA (reference sequence). J lost 5 bases, V lost 3 bases, and 14 bases had no gene match. CDR3 sequence (DNA): TGCAGTGCTAGGGAACCCGGAGGCGGGGGGGTCGACAATGAGCAGTTCTTC. Translation gives CSAREPGGGGVDNEQFF.

The V call is TRBV6-5, the J call TRBJ2-7; D remains unclear. The V gene's germline CDR1 is MNHEY and CDR2 SVGAGI. The CDR3 loop spans 14 amino acids. V lost 4 bases, J lost 5 bases, and 15 bases lay in between. CDR3 nucleotide sequence: TGTGCCAGCAGTTCTGGGCCTTCTCGGAACGAGCAGTACGTC. Translation: CASSSGPSRNEQYV.

This clonotype occurred many times. J is TRBJ2-2 and V is TRBV29-1, with a weak D call TRBD1 (5 bases). Trimming shortened V by 4 bases and J by 2 bases, and 8 bases separated the two germline ends. This CDR3 has 13 amino acids. Germline assignment: CDR1 SQVTM and CDR2 ANQGSEA. CDR3 in amino acids: CSVGRANTGELFF. For the CDR3, the DNA is TGCAGCGTTGGCAGGGCTAACACCGGGGAGCTGTTTTTT.

In its sample, this clonotype was seen many times. J is TRBJ2-1 and V is TRBV20-1; TRBD1 might be the D (5 bases). The CDR3 consists of 14 residues. The germline CDR1 and CDR2 sequences are DFQATT and SNEGSKA (reference sequence). V lost 5 bases and J 2 bases, leaving 13 bases between the germline ends. Here the CDR3 reads CSAHTGPTYNEQFF. In nucleotides, the CDR3 is TGCAGTGCTCATACAGGACCTACCTACAATGAGCAGTTCTTC.

The genes are TRBV27 and TRBJ2-3; TRBD1 agrees at 11 bases. The germline CDR1 and CDR2 sequences are MNHEY and SMNVEV (reference sequence). V was clipped by 5 bases and J by 5 bases; unmatched bases: 9. The CDR3 consists of 16 residues. CDR3 sequence reads: CASSTTGTGGGDTQYF. CDR3 nucleotides: TGTGCCAGCAGTACAACCGGGACAGGGGGGGGAGATACGCAGTATTTT.

This clonotype was recorded a few times. V usage is TRBV11-1 and J usage is TRBJ2-6; possible D gene TRBD1, 6 bases. V was cut by 1 base and J by 0 bases, with 13 bases left in between. The CDR3 totals 18 residues. The germline V gene encodes CDR1 SGHAT and CDR2 FQDESV (reference sequence). This CDR3 is CASSLGRDISSGANVLTF. The CDR3, as DNA: TGTGCCAGCAGCTTAGGTCGGGACATCAGCTCTGGGGCCAACGTCCTGACTTTC. Together with reference TRBV11-1 and TRBJ2-6, the CDR3 gives the full variable domain: EAEVAQSPRYKITEKSQAVAFWCDPISGHATLYWYRQILGQGPELLVQFQDESVVDDSQLPKDRFSAERLKGVDSTLKIQPAELGDSAMYLCASSLGRDISSGANVLTFGAGSRLTVL.

Note on this clonotype: Germline and junction disagree at one end, which may indicate a read error. V and J are TRBV28 and TRBJ1-4, with D possibly matching TRBD1 (6 bases). CDR1 and CDR2 (germline): MDHEN, SYDVKM. This CDR3 is 14 amino acids long. The DNA for the CDR3 is TGTGCCAGCAGCCAGGGGAGGTTTAGGGAAAGACTGTTTTTT. This sequence encodes CASSQGRFRERLFF.

The chain is built from TRBV7-3 and TRBJ2-3; D perhaps matches TRBD2 (5 bases). V lost 5 bases, J lost 0 bases, and 12 bases lay in between. This CDR3 has 15 amino acids. CDR1 SGHTA and CDR2 FQGTGA come from the germline V gene. The CDR3 coding sequence is TGTGCCAGCAGCCCCACTAGTGCTAGCACAGATACGCAGTATTTT. Residues: CASSPTSASTDTQYF.

This clonotype was counted between two and nine times. CDR3 loop: CASTNGWTSARTGNTIYF. The CDR3 nucleotides are TGTGCCAGCACCAACGGGTGGACCTCCGCTAGGACTGGAAACACCATATATTTT. The gene calls are TRBV6-1 and TRBJ1-3; D unclear. The V end lost 7 bases, the J end lost 2 bases, and 24 bases lay between the germline ends. The V gene's germline CDR1 is MNHNS and CDR2 SASEGT. The CDR3 totals 18 residues.

This clonotype came up many times. The J gene is TRBJ2-5, the V gene TRBV10-3; 9 bases fit TRBD1. The V and J ends lost 5 bases and 5 bases, in that order; junction bases with no gene match: 3. This CDR3 contains 13 residues. Germline V gives CDR1 ENHRY, CDR2 SYGVKD. CDR3 loop: CAISSTGGETQYF. The CDR3 bases are TGTGCCATCAGTTCCACAGGGGGCGAGACCCAGTACTTC.

In its sample, this clonotype was seen many times. The V and J genes are TRBV12-3 or TRBV12-4 and TRBJ1-1, with no clear D. The CDR3 spans 14 residues. Trimming stripped 2 bases from V and 3 bases from J, with 10 bases between. The CDR3 DNA sequence: TGTGCCAGCAGTTTAAGGTCCACGGACACTGAAGCTTTCTTT. It specifies CASSLRSTDTEAFF.

At least ten counts were recorded for this clonotype. This chain joins TRBV7-9 and TRBJ1-1; no firm D call. CDR1 and CDR2 from the germline V gene are SEHNR and FQNEAQ (reference sequence). V was trimmed by 0 bases and J by 5 bases, leaving 7 bases between them. The length of the CDR3 is 13 residues. CDR3 in DNA: TGTGCCAGCAGCTTAGCATCGGGGACTGAAGCTTTCTTT. Amino acid sequence: CASSLASGTEAFF.

CDR3 nucleotides: TGTGCCAGCAGAACGGCAGGGAGCTCCTACGAGCAGTACGTC. Its protein is CASRTAGSSYEQYV. The genes are TRBV5-6 and TRBJ2-7; the D call may be TRBD1 or TRBD2 (5 bases each). This CDR3 spans 14 amino acids. Trimming stripped 5 bases from V and 0 bases from J, with 12 bases between. Germline lookup yields CDR1 SGHDT and CDR2 YYEEEE.

The chain employs TRBV5-6 and TRBJ2-7; no definite D call. The CDR3 spans 14 residues. Germline V lookup: CDR1 SGHDT, CDR2 YYEEEE. The V end was cut by 0 bases, the J end by 2 bases, with 9 bases between. CDR3 bases: TGTGCCAGCAGCTTGGAGGCCAGCCCCTACGAGCAGTACGTC. Amino acids: CASSLEASPYEQYV.

Ten or more counts support this clonotype. The gene calls are TRBV20-1 and TRBJ2-4; 7 bases are shared with TRBD1. CDR3 length: 14 residues. V dropped 6 bases and J dropped 2; count of bases not matched to a gene: 7. Germline lookup yields CDR1 DFQATT and CDR2 SNEGSKA (reference sequence). This chain's CDR3 is CSALTGFTKNIQYF. The CDR3 DNA sequence: TGCAGTGCCTTGACAGGGTTCACCAAAAACATTCAGTACTTC.

This chain uses TRBV20-1 with TRBJ2-2, with 10 positions matching TRBD1. Looked up from germline, CDR1 is DFQATT and CDR2 is SNEGSKA (reference sequence). CDR3 length: 17 residues. The V gene end was trimmed by 5 bases and the J gene end by 5 bases; junction bases not matched to a gene: 14. CDR3 nucleotides: TGCAGTGCTCTATACCCGTTTGGACAGGGGGGTACCGGGGAGCTGTTTTTT. This encodes CSALYPFGQGGTGELFF.

With regard to this clonotype: A read error is possible here, since a much larger clone lies one base away. V is TRBV5-1 and J is TRBJ2-7; no clear D gene. This CDR3 contains 12 residues. V dropped 6 bases and J dropped 3 bases, with 10 bases sitting between them. The germline V gene has CDR1 SGHRS and CDR2 YFSETQ. CDR3 DNA: TGCGCCAGCACGGCGAACCACTACGAGCAGTACTTC. Encoded protein: CASTANHYEQYF.

The chain joins TRBV7-6 to TRBJ1-1; the D is unclear. The CDR3 runs to 14 residues. V lost 4 bases and J 5 bases, leaving 14 bases between the germline ends. Germline CDR1 and CDR2: SGHVS and FNYEAQ. The CDR3 is CASSSRSGGTEAFF. CDR3 bases: TGTGCCAGCAGCTCCCGGTCTGGTGGAACTGAAGCTTTCTTT.

This rearrangement joins TRBV6-2 or TRBV6-3 to TRBJ2-1, with D maybe TRBD2 (5 bases). This CDR3 is 15 amino acids long. V lost 1 base to trimming and J lost 5 bases, with 12 bases between them. Germline V lookup: CDR1 MNHEY, CDR2 SVGEGT. CDR3 coding DNA: TGTGCCAGCAGTTACTACGGGATGAAGAACAATGAGCAGTTCTTC. It codes for CASSYYGMKNNEQFF.

The chain uses TRBV6-2 or TRBV6-3 and TRBJ2-2; tentatively, D is TRBD1 (6 bases). CDR3 length: 18 residues. V lost 5 bases and J lost 2, with 21 bases in between. Germline V CDR1 and CDR2: MNHEY, SVGEGT. In DNA, the CDR3 is TGTGCCAGCAGTCCCCTTTGGCGTGGGGGCGACAACACCGGGGAGCTGTTTTTT. Amino acids: CASSPLWRGGDNTGELFF.